The T cell receptor (beta chain) under discussion was sequenced for a study of shared clonotypes between healthy human individuals. The study's findings and limits: Of the naive CD4 clonotypes, 4% to 5% were shared across a handful of donors. Sampling covered nothing but blood. Tissue TCR repertoires likely differ from those found in blood. Among the subsets, naive ones generally showed larger estimated richness than memory ones.

As concerns this clone: What it binds is not known.

Authors' processing steps: ImmunoSEQ sequences covered only the junction and lacked quality scores; filtering therefore differed. Produced via immunoSEQ multiplex PCR; TCRdb's table is partial and in-frame only. V, J and clone size are those of that table, while D and trimming were read from the DNA. This table has 950,000 to 1,300,000 clones, around 74% appearing once. The V gene's germline CDR1 is SGHRS and CDR2 YFSETQ. The V gene lost 0 bases and the J gene lost 3 bases, with 7 bases spanning the gap. The CDR3 totals 14 residues. The source of this sequence is a young man in good health. The V and J genes are TRBV5-1 and TRBJ2-1; D not certain. Sequencing was done on a sample of memory CD4+ T cells sorted from blood. Subset in this sample: CD45RA-negative fraction. The CDR3 reads CASSLELDYNEQFF. CDR3 DNA: TGCGCCAGCAGCTTGGAACTCGACTACAATGAGCAGTTCTTC.